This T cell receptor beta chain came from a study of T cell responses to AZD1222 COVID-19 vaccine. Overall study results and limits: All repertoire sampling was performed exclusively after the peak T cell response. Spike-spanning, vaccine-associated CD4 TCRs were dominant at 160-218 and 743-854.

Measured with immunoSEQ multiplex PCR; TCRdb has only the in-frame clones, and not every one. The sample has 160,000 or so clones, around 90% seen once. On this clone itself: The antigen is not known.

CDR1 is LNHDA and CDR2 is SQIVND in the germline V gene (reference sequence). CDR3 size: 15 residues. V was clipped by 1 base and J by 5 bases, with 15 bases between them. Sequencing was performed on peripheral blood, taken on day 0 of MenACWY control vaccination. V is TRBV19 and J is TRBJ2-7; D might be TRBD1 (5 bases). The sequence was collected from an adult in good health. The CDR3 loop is CASSIGWQGGNEQYF. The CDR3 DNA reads TGTGCCAGTAGTATAGGGTGGCAGGGTGGGAACGAGCAGTACTTC.